Below are 31 T cell receptor beta chains sequenced from a single sample in a study of T cells in Graves' hyperthyroidism and ophthalmopathy. The CDR3 regions of TCR beta were amplified from RNA transcripts. HTBI primers drove first-round RT-PCR of the TCR CDR3. In TCRdb, the multiplex PCR reads were re-called with MiXCR into one record per CDR3 protein. The data show about 680,000 distinct CDR3 sequences, approximately 36% seen once. The specimen was blood. The source of these receptors is a woman in her 40s with Graves' hyperthyroidism.

The chain employs TRBV6-1 and TRBJ2-6, with TRBD2 matching over 9 bases. CDR1 and CDR2 (germline): MNHNS, SASEGT. The CDR3 runs 15 residues. J was trimmed by 4 bases and V by 6 bases; bases with no gene match: 4. The CDR3 spells CASSLAGYGANVLTF. The CDR3 nucleotides read TGTGCCAGCAGCCTAGCGGGATACGGGGCCAACGTCCTGACTTTC.

The rearrangement links TRBV29-1 to TRBJ1-2; D perhaps matches TRBD1 (6 bases). The ends were cut back, 5 bases at V and 8 bases at J, with 12 bases in the middle. Per germline, CDR1 SQVTM and CDR2 ANQGSEA. The CDR3 loop spans 11 amino acids. In DNA, the CDR3 is TGCAGCGTTAAAGCAGGGGACGGCTACACCTTC. Its protein is CSVKAGDGYTF.

The chain links TRBV30 to TRBJ1-1, with a possible D match to TRBD1 (6 bases). Germline CDR1 and CDR2: GTSNPN and SVGIG (reference sequence). Deletions cut 0 bases from V and 4 bases from J, with 15 bases between. The CDR3 sequence is 15 residues long. Here the CDR3 DNA reads TGTGCCTGGAGTGTAAGCAGGGGATTTGTCACTGAAGCTTTCTTT. Translation: CAWSVSRGFVTEAFF.

This clonotype has just one count. V and J are TRBV6-5 and TRBJ1-2; a weak D match, TRBD1 (6 bases). Trimming cost V 4 bases and J 3 bases, with 15 bases left between them. Germline V lookup: CDR1 MNHEY, CDR2 SVGAGI. The CDR3 runs 15 residues. CDR3 residues: CASSSAGAQDYGYTF. CDR3 bases: TGTGCCAGCAGTTCGGCGGGGGCGCAAGACTATGGCTACACCTTC.

The table lists this clonotype with a few counts. In DNA form, the CDR3 reads TGCGCCAGCAGTAGGGAGGGTGTCACAGATACGCAGTATTTT. Its translation: CASSREGVTDTQYF. V is TRBV10-1 and J is TRBJ2-3, with 7 bases lining up with TRBD2. CDR3 length: 14 amino acids. The germline gives CDR1 WNHNN, CDR2 SYGVQD (reference sequence). With V trimmed by 5 bases and J by 2 bases, 4 bases remained unmatched.

J is TRBJ1-3 and V is TRBV2; D may be TRBD1 (5 bases). V lost 3 bases, J lost 1 base, and 13 bases lay in between. CDR3 length equals 16 residues. Germline V gives CDR1 SNHLY, CDR2 FYNNEI. The CDR3 DNA is TGTGCCAGCAGTGAGAAGGGACGAGTTTCTGGAAACACCATATATTTT. Translation gives CASSEKGRVSGNTIYF.

This clonotype showed up many times. V usage is TRBV12-3 or TRBV12-4 and J usage is TRBJ1-2; D uncertain. The CDR3 totals 12 residues. V dropped 6 bases and J dropped 4 bases, with 9 bases sitting between them. The CDR3 sequence is CASRTTAYGYTF. Here the CDR3 DNA reads TGTGCCAGCAGGACGACGGCCTATGGCTACACCTTC.

This clonotype was picked up a small number of times. The gene calls are TRBV29-1 and TRBJ1-4; maybe TRBD1 (5 bases). V was pared by 3 bases and J by 7 bases, with 9 bases between. Germline V lookup: CDR1 SQVTM, CDR2 ANQGSEA. This CDR3 is 12 amino acids long. CDR3 sequence reads: CSVDDGGEKLFF. The CDR3 coding sequence is TGCAGCGTTGACGACGGGGGTGAAAAACTGTTTTTT.

This chain joins TRBV12-5 and TRBJ1-1; D is undetermined. This CDR3 comprises 18 residues. Trimming stripped 4 bases from V and 1 base from J, with 22 bases between. The germline V gene has CDR1 LGHNT and CDR2 FRNRAP. As DNA, the CDR3 is TGTGCTAGTGGTTGGACTACTGAAACCAGGCGGGAGAACACTGAAGCTTTCTTT. It is translated as CASGWTTETRRENTEAFF.

The genes are TRBV28 and TRBJ2-5; D not certain. V was pared by 5 bases and J by 3 bases, with 7 bases between. The CDR3 contains 12 residues. Looked up from germline, CDR1 is MDHEN and CDR2 is SYDVKM. The CDR3 bases are TGTGCCAGCAGTAGAGTGAAAGAGACCCAGTACTTC. Its protein product is CASSRVKETQYF.

J is TRBJ1-1 and V is TRBV5-1; D possibly corresponds to TRBD1 (6 bases). This CDR3 is 17 amino acids long. Germline loops: CDR1 SGHRS, CDR2 YFSETQ. Trimming pared 3 bases from V and 0 bases from J, leaving 18 bases between. The CDR3 DNA follows: TGCGCCAGCAGCTCCCGGGGGACAAGCTGGATGAACACTGAAGCTTTCTTT. Translated, it gives CASSSRGTSWMNTEAFF.

This clonotype was found a few times. This chain connects TRBV29-1 to TRBJ1-2; possibly TRBD1 for D (5 bases). In germline, CDR1 is SQVTM, CDR2 ANQGSEA. The V end was cut by 8 bases, the J end by 6 bases, with 19 bases between. The CDR3 covers 13 residues. The CDR3 coding sequence is TGCAGCTTAGAGGCAGGGATATATAATGGCTACACCTTC. Translating it yields CSLEAGIYNGYTF.

This clonotype was seen many times. The chain is built from TRBV24-1 and TRBJ1-2; maybe TRBD1 (6 bases). The CDR3 runs 14 residues. Germline values: CDR1 KGHDR, CDR2 SFDVKD. V was shortened by 4 bases and J by 8 bases, with 16 bases between the two germline ends. The CDR3 DNA reads TGTGCCACCAGTGACGAACAGGGACCTAGGGGCTACACCTTC. Protein product: CATSDEQGPRGYTF.

As to this clonotype: The conserved phenylalanine or tryptophan is not found at the CDR3 terminus, so this likely reflects a read error. The DNA is omitted, as the CDR3 cannot be located on it reliably, and the CDR3 follows TCRdb's listing. J is TRBJ1-6 and V is TRBV10-3. Termini included, the CDR3 measures 10 amino acids. Per germline, CDR1 ENHRY and CDR2 SYGVKD. The CDR3 sequence is CAISETSPSS.

The gene calls are TRBV7-9 and TRBJ2-2, with TRBD2 matching over 7 bases. Trimming at V came to 7 bases and at J to 7 bases, leaving 15 bases not matched to a gene. The CDR3 loop spans 16 amino acids. Germline V lookup: CDR1 SEHNR, CDR2 FQNEAQ (reference sequence). CDR3 nucleotide sequence: TGTGCCAGCACCGCTCCCGCTAGCGGTGGCTTCGGGGAGCTGTTTTTT. Its protein product is CASTAPASGGFGELFF.

For this clonotype: One end of the junction fails to match germline, which may point to a read error. J is TRBJ1-2 and V is TRBV19; D is perhaps TRBD1 (6 bases). The CDR3 runs 16 residues. The germline gives CDR1 LNHDA, CDR2 SQIVND (reference sequence). CDR3 amino acids: CASSILLRGAWPGHTF. The CDR3 nucleotides read TGTGCCAGTAGTATCCTCTTGAGGGGGGCCTGGCCTGGCCACACCTTC.

A few counts support this clonotype. The rearrangement uses TRBV5-1 and TRBJ2-5; TRBD2 aligns across 13 bases. Per germline, CDR1 SGHRS and CDR2 YFSETQ. This CDR3 spans 14 amino acids. After removal of 4 bases from V and 10 bases from J, the junction contained 7 bases not matched to a gene. The DNA of the CDR3 is TGCGCCAGCAGCCCCCGTGGGACTAGCGGGGACCAGTACTTC. As protein: CASSPRGTSGDQYF.

This clonotype was seen many times. This chain connects TRBV9 to TRBJ1-4; D is undetermined. The CDR3 spans 13 residues. The germline V gene encodes CDR1 SGDLS and CDR2 YYNGEE. Deletions cut 3 bases from V and 7 bases from J, with 10 bases between. CDR3 protein: CASSADRGEKLFF. Here the CDR3 DNA reads TGTGCCAGCAGCGCAGACCGGGGTGAAAAACTGTTTTTT. Full variable domain (remainder filled in from reference TRBV9 and TRBJ1-4): DSGVTQTPKHLITATGQRVTLRCSPRSGDLSVYWYQQSLDQGLQFLIQYYNGEERAKGNILERFSAQQFPDLHSELNLSSLELGDSALYFCASSADRGEKLFFGSGTQLSVL.

This clonotype was counted between two and nine times. The CDR3 nucleotides read TGCGCCAGCAGCTTGGTGGCAGGGCAAGAGCAGCCCCAGCATTTT. As protein: CASSLVAGQEQPQHF. The chain uses TRBV5-1 and TRBJ1-5, with TRBD1 as a possible D gene (5 bases). Trimming removed 0 bases at V and 7 bases at J, with 14 bases between. The CDR3 runs 15 residues. Germline CDR1 reads SGHRS; CDR2 reads YFSETQ.

A note on this clonotype: This may be a read error: a much more frequent sequence differs by one nucleotide. The gene calls are TRBV20-1 and TRBJ1-1, with TRBD1 matching 10 bases. Losses at the gene ends were 6 bases for V and 3 bases for J; bases not matched to a gene: 7. This CDR3 is 14 amino acids long. Germline lookup yields CDR1 DFQATT and CDR2 SNEGSKA (reference sequence). CDR3 in DNA: TGCAGTGCGGGACGACAGGGGGCTCACACTGAAGCTTTCTTT. Its protein product is CSAGRQGAHTEAFF.

The gene calls are TRBV10-3 and TRBJ2-2, with D maybe TRBD2 (7 bases). The length of the CDR3 is 14 residues. The V end was cut by 5 bases, the J end by 7 bases, with 14 bases between. Germline CDR1 is ENHRY and CDR2 is SYGVKD. The CDR3 DNA sequence: TGTGCCATCAGTAAAGGGGGGGGGGACGGGGAGCTGTTTTTT. Its protein is CAISKGGGDGELFF.

The chain has TRBV5-1 and TRBJ2-2, with 8 bases fitting TRBD2. CDR1 is SGHRS and CDR2 is YFSETQ in the germline V gene. The V and J ends lost 4 bases and 7 bases, in that order; junction bases with no gene match: 3. The CDR3 spans 13 residues. The CDR3 DNA is TGCGCCAGCAGCCCCACTAGCGGCGGGGAGCTGTTTTTT. Amino acid sequence: CASSPTSGGELFF. The entire variable domain, with the rest obtained from reference TRBV5-1 and TRBJ2-2, is as follows: KAGVTQTPRYLIKTRGQQVTLSCSPISGHRSVSWYQQTPGQGLQFLFEYFSETQRNKGNFPGRFSGRQFSNSRSEMNVSTLELGDSALYLCASSPTSGGELFFGEGSRLTVL.

This sequence joins TRBV4-3 and TRBJ1-2; D not certain. The CDR3 spans 15 residues. The V and J ends lost 0 bases and 1 base respectively, with 9 bases between them. Germline V gene sequence: CDR1 LGHNA, CDR2 YSLEER. For the CDR3, the DNA is TGCGCCAGCAGCCAAGATCGTTCAGATAACTATGGCTACACCTTC. This gives the protein CASSQDRSDNYGYTF.

This chain connects TRBV11-3 to TRBJ1-2; tentative D call: TRBD1 (6 bases). The CDR3 length is 14 residues. Germline V CDR1 and CDR2: SGHNT, YENEEA. With 5 bases removed from V and 6 bases from J, the gap between germline ends came to 16 bases. CDR3 coding DNA: TGTGCCAGCAGCCCTAGACAGGTCGTGAATGGCTACACCTTC. Amino acids: CASSPRQVVNGYTF.

This clonotype was found many times. DNA for the CDR3: TGTGCCAGCAGTTTTGGAGGATTTAACTATGGCTACACCTTC. This sequence encodes CASSFGGFNYGYTF. This chain joins TRBV12-3 or TRBV12-4 and TRBJ1-2, with D uncertain. This CDR3 has 14 amino acids. The ends were cut back, 3 bases at V and 1 base at J, with 9 bases in the middle.

V gene TRBV9 combines with J gene TRBJ2-3, with a tentative D call TRBD1 (6 bases). With 4 bases removed from V and 3 bases from J, the gap between germline ends came to 15 bases. The CDR3 extends over 15 amino acids. In germline, CDR1 is SGDLS, CDR2 YYNGEE. The CDR3 nucleotides read TGTGCCAGCAGCCCCCGTCCAGGGGTAACAGATACGCAGTATTTT. Amino acids: CASSPRPGVTDTQYF.

This clonotype appeared many times. V usage is TRBV7-2 and J usage is TRBJ1-2; D is perhaps TRBD1 (5 bases). CDR3 size: 16 residues. Trimming left V 3 bases short and J 1 base short, with 15 bases between. Per germline, CDR1 SGHTA and CDR2 FQGNSA. DNA of the CDR3: TGTGCCAGCAGCTTCAAGCGGGGCAGTCATAACTATGGCTACACCTTC. This translates into CASSFKRGSHNYGYTF. Drawing the rest from reference TRBV7-2 and TRBJ1-2, the complete variable domain is GAGVSQSPSNKVTEKGKDVELRCDPISGHTALYWYRQSLGQGLEFLIYFQGNSAPDKSGLPSDRFSAERTGGSVSTLTIQRTQQEDSAVYLCASSFKRGSHNYGYTFGSGTRLTVV.

The V and J genes are TRBV2 and TRBJ1-1; 7 bases fit TRBD1. The CDR3 extends over 13 amino acids. Germline V CDR1 and CDR2: SNHLY, FYNNEI. Losses at the gene ends were 6 bases for V and 10 bases for J; bases not matched to a gene: 11. Here the CDR3 reads CASSVTGTETAFF. The CDR3, as DNA: TGTGCCAGCAGCGTAACCGGGACAGAGACAGCTTTCTTT.

This chain joins TRBV7-2 and TRBJ2-7; 7 positions match TRBD1. The CDR3 has 15 amino acids. Germline CDR1 is SGHTA and CDR2 is FQGNSA. V was clipped by 5 bases and J by 2 bases; unmatched bases: 9. In DNA, the CDR3 is TGTGCCAGCAGCCCCTACAGGGGATTTGCCTACGAGCAGTACTTC. Translated, it gives CASSPYRGFAYEQYF.

The table lists this clonotype with many counts. This chain connects TRBV19 to TRBJ1-5; possibly TRBD1 for D (5 bases). The CDR3 contains 15 residues. The V end was cut by 6 bases, the J end by 7 bases, with 19 bases between. Germline assignment: CDR1 LNHDA and CDR2 SQIVND (reference sequence). CDR3 coding DNA: TGTGCCAGTAGATTGCTGGGCAGGGAGGGGCAGCCCCAGCATTTT. This codes for CASRLLGREGQPQHF.

This clonotype has just a few counts. J is TRBJ2-7 and V is TRBV5-5, with D tentatively TRBD2 (7 bases). Germline V gives CDR1 SGHKS, CDR2 YYEKEE (reference sequence). The CDR3 has 14 residues. The V gene lost 4 bases and the J gene lost 5 bases, with 16 bases spanning the gap. The CDR3 here is CASSLPRGRDEQYF. The CDR3 coding sequence is TGTGCCAGCAGCCTGCCGCGGGGGCGCGACGAGCAGTACTTC.